Here is one T cell receptor (beta chain) with its context. What it recognizes is unknown. These data belong to a study of blood T cells in healthy people across ages. The wider study: Per every two T cells, about one barcoded beta molecule was captured by template switching. Study findings and constraints: Aged donors had fewer naive CD4+ cells and lower diversity than long-lived donors. A roughly linear age-dependent decrease characterized TCR beta diversity per million T cells.

A second PCR, run for about 7 to 11 cycles, used a sample-barcoded 5' primer plus a J-beta primer mix. A template-switch adaptor that had 12 random nucleotides put a tag on each cDNA molecule. TCRdb called the 5' RACE reads again in MiXCR, with one record for every CDR3 protein. The data show about 780,000 distinct CDR3 sequences, about 47% seen once. Trimming cost V 3 bases and J 3 bases; bases outside gene matches: 5. This CDR3 region has 14 residues. Germline CDR1 DFQATT, CDR2 SNEGSKA (reference sequence). Input material: blood. V is TRBV20-1 and J is TRBJ2-7; TRBD2 matches 10 bases. The sequence was collected from a man at least 80 years old in good health. CDR3 region: CSASSGTSDYEQYF. CDR3 DNA sequence: TGCAGTGCTAGTTCCGGGACTAGCGACTACGAGCAGTACTTC.